These 5 T cell receptor beta chains originate from one sample sequenced in a study of blood T cell repertoires in COVID-19. The assay was immunoSEQ multiplex PCR, and TCRdb's table has in-frame clones only and misses some. The sample yields around 370,000 clones, 88% seen once. The sample consisted of peripheral blood. Source of these receptors: a woman in her sixties or seventies with COVID-19, enrolled during active disease.

The chain employs TRBV19 and TRBJ2-1; D possibly corresponds to TRBD2 (5 bases). The CDR3 has 14 residues. The V end lost 3 bases, the J end lost 5 bases, and 11 bases lay between the germline ends. Germline lookup yields CDR1 LNHDA and CDR2 SQIVND (reference sequence). This CDR3 is CASSIAGVHNEQFF. The CDR3 DNA follows: TGTGCCAGTAGTATCGCCGGGGTTCACAATGAGCAGTTCTTC.

The chain recombines TRBV19 with TRBJ1-6, with 7 bases that match TRBD1. J was trimmed by 4 bases and V by 6 bases; bases with no gene match: 9. Germline CDR1 reads LNHDA; CDR2 reads SQIVND (reference sequence). This CDR3 is built from 16 residues. For the CDR3, the DNA is TGTGCCAGTAGGGGATCGACAGGGATTTATAATTCACCCCTCCACTTT. It is translated as CASRGSTGIYNSPLHF.

This clone was recorded a few times. The chain links TRBV11-2 to TRBJ2-5; TRBD2 might be the D (5 bases). Between the trimmed V and J ends, which lost 1 base and 4 bases, there was a span of 10 bases. This CDR3 spans 14 amino acids. Germline-derived CDR1 and CDR2 are SGHAT and FQNNGV. This chain's CDR3 is CASSLGGGGETQYF. In DNA, the CDR3 is TGTGCCAGCAGCTTAGGCGGCGGAGGAGAGACCCAGTACTTC.

The V and J genes are TRBV19 and TRBJ1-5, with 8 bases identical to TRBD1. Germline V lookup: CDR1 LNHDA, CDR2 SQIVND (reference sequence). Losses at the gene ends were 10 bases for V and 5 bases for J; bases not matched to a gene: 7. The CDR3 extends over 13 amino acids. The CDR3 here is CATWTGWDQPQHF. Written as DNA, the CDR3 is TGTGCCACTTGGACAGGGTGGGATCAGCCCCAGCATTTT. The whole variable domain, filled in from reference TRBV19 and TRBJ1-5, reads DGGITQSPKYLFRKEGQNVTLSCEQNLNHDAMYWYRQDPGQGLRLIYYSQIVNDFQKGDIAEGYSVSREKKESFPLTVTSAQKNPTAFYLCATWTGWDQPQHFGDGTRLSIL.

The chain links TRBV7-9 to TRBJ2-5, with D perhaps matching TRBD1 (6 bases). The V gene lost 3 bases and the J gene lost 2 bases, with 13 bases spanning the gap. Germline loops: CDR1 SEHNR, CDR2 FQNEAQ (reference sequence). The CDR3 extends over 15 amino acids. The CDR3 DNA is TGTGCCAGCAGCTTCTTAGGGACACCGCAAGAGACCCAGTACTTC. The encoded protein is CASSFLGTPQETQYF. Combining the CDR3 with reference TRBV7-9 and TRBJ2-5 gives the whole variable domain DTGVSQNPRHKITKRGQNVTFRCDPISEHNRLYWYRQTLGQGPEFLTYFQNEAQLEKSRLLSDRFSAERPKGSFSTLEIQRTEQGDSAMYLCASSFLGTPQETQYFGPGTRLLVL.